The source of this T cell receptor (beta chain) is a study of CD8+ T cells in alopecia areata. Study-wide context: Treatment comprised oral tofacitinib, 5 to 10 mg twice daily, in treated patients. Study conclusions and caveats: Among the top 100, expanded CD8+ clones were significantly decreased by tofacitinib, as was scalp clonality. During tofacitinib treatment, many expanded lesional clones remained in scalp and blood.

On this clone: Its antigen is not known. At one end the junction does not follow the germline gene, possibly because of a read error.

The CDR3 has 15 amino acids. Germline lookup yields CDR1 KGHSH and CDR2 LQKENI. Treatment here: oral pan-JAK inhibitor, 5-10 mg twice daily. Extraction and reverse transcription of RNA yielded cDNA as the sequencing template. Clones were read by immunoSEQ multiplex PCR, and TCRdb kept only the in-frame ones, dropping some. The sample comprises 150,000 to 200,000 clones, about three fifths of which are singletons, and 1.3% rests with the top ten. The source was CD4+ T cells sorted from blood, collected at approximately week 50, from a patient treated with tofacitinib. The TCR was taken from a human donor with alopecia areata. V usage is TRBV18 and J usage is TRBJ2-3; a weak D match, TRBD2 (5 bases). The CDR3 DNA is TGTGCCAGCGCACCGGGGATGAAGGGTCCAGATACGCAGTATTTT. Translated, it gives CASAPGMKGPDTQYF.